One and the same sample provided the 27 T cell receptor beta chains below, sequenced in a study of blood T cells in healthy people across ages. Through a sample-barcoded 5' primer and a J-beta primer mix, a second PCR was run for about 6 to 11 cycles. TCRdb re-called the 5' RACE reads through MiXCR, storing one row per CDR3 protein. This table holds about 1.6 million distinct CDR3 sequences, roughly 32% found once. Sequenced input: blood. The receptors come from a woman younger than 45 in good health.

The chain combines TRBV3-1 with TRBJ1-4, with D uncertain. The CDR3 is 14 residues long. Germline V gene data show CDR1 as LGHDT and CDR2 as YNNKEL (reference sequence). V was trimmed by 3 bases and J by 7 bases, leaving 12 bases between them. In DNA, the CDR3 is TGTGCCAGCAGCCAGGGGAGGGCGGCTGAAAAACTGTTTTTT. This gives the protein CASSQGRAAEKLFF.

The genes are TRBV5-1 and TRBJ2-5, with a possible D match to TRBD2 (7 bases). V lost 4 bases, J lost 11 bases, and 24 bases lay in between. The CDR3 loop spans 15 amino acids. The germline gives CDR1 SGHRS, CDR2 YFSETQ. The CDR3 region is CASSGVGGAGNEQYF. The CDR3 DNA is TGCGCCAGCAGCGGAGTAGGGGGGGCGGGCAATGAGCAGTACTTC.

The chain carries TRBV7-9 and TRBJ1-4, with D possibly matching TRBD1 (5 bases). This CDR3 spans 13 amino acids. Germline CDR1 and CDR2: SEHNR and FQNEAQ (reference sequence). V was shortened by 11 bases and J by 0 bases, with 10 bases between the two germline ends. This chain's CDR3 is CAGGSATNEKLFF. CDR3 nucleotides: TGTGCCGGGGGATCAGCAACTAATGAAAAACTGTTTTTT. Variable domain in full (rest from reference TRBV7-9 and TRBJ1-4): DTGVSQNPRHKITKRGQNVTFRCDPISEHNRLYWYRQTLGQGPEFLTYFQNEAQLEKSRLLSDRFSAERPKGSFSTLEIQRTEQGDSAMYLCAGGSATNEKLFFGSGTQLSVL.

About this clonotype itself: Possible read error: a much larger clone is one base away. V is TRBV5-5 and J is TRBJ2-7; D tentatively fits TRBD1 or TRBD2 (7 bases each). The DNA end is more similar to TRBJ2-5, so the J call may be wrong. The CDR3 sequence is 17 residues long. Germline assignment: CDR1 SGHKS and CDR2 YYEKEE (reference sequence). CDR3 sequence: CASSSVLAGGAAETQYF. The CDR3 nucleotides are TGTGCCAGCAGCTCGGTTTTGGCAGGGGGGGCAGCAGAGACCCAGTACTTC.

V is TRBV11-2 and J is TRBJ2-3; the D is unclear. The germline V gene has CDR1 SGHAT and CDR2 FQNNGV. This CDR3 has 14 residues. The V and J ends lost 5 bases and 3 bases respectively, with 12 bases between them. CDR3 nucleotide sequence: TGTGCCAGCAGCCCTCCCGAGAGAACAGATACGCAGTATTTT. This encodes CASSPPERTDTQYF.

This sequence joins TRBV5-6 and TRBJ1-5; perhaps TRBD1 as D (5 bases). Trimming removed 4 bases from V and 3 bases from J, with 14 bases in between. Germline CDR1 is SGHDT and CDR2 is YYEEEE. The CDR3 sequence is 15 residues long. In DNA, the CDR3 is TGTGCCAGCAGCAGTTGGGGCCTCTCCAATCAGCCCCAGCATTTT. Translating gives CASSSWGLSNQPQHF.

This chain uses TRBV12-3 or TRBV12-4 with TRBJ2-3, with a tentative D call TRBD2 (5 bases). V was trimmed by 3 bases and J by 7 bases, leaving 23 bases between them. CDR3 length: 17 residues. The CDR3 reads CASSFSLTPYGGNTQYF. The DNA for the CDR3 is TGTGCCAGCAGTTTCTCACTCACGCCCTATGGAGGAAATACGCAGTATTTT.

Only a few counts were recorded for this clonotype. The chain links TRBV20-1 to TRBJ2-5, with D hard to call. This CDR3 has 13 residues. Trimming removed 3 bases from V and 5 bases from J, with 13 bases in between. Germline V lookup: CDR1 DFQATT, CDR2 SNEGSKA (reference sequence). This CDR3 reads CSASRVKGETQYF. The CDR3 DNA is TGCAGTGCTAGTAGGGTCAAAGGGGAGACCCAGTACTTC.

V is TRBV9 and J is TRBJ2-3; TRBD2 agrees at 8 bases. The CDR3 runs 15 residues. The V gene's germline CDR1 is SGDLS and CDR2 YYNGEE. V shed 4 bases and J 6 bases; nucleotides not matched to a gene: 10. The chain's CDR3 is CASSSRGGAIDTQYF. In nucleotides, the CDR3 is TGTGCCAGCAGCTCCCGGGGGGGGGCCATTGATACGCAGTATTTT. Together with reference TRBV9 and TRBJ2-3, the CDR3 gives the full variable domain: DSGVTQTPKHLITATGQRVTLRCSPRSGDLSVYWYQQSLDQGLQFLIQYYNGEERAKGNILERFSAQQFPDLHSELNLSSLELGDSALYFCASSSRGGAIDTQYFGPGTRLTVL.

The sample holds a few counts of this clonotype. The V gene is TRBV6-1, the J gene TRBJ1-1, with D possibly being TRBD1 (6 bases). Germline CDR1 reads MNHNS; CDR2 reads SASEGT. This CDR3 comprises 15 residues. Trimming took off 6 bases at V and 0 bases at J, with 14 bases between the two ends. The CDR3 protein is CASSFHTGMNTEAFF. The CDR3 nucleotides read TGTGCCAGCAGCTTCCATACAGGGATGAACACTGAAGCTTTCTTT.

The genes are TRBV5-8 and TRBJ2-1; D possibly uses TRBD1 or TRBD2 (6 bases each). The CDR3 runs to 14 residues. Germline CDR1 is SGHTS and CDR2 is YDEGEE. V shed 3 bases and J shed 2 bases, with 9 bases lying between them. The CDR3 spells CASSWRGTYNEQFF. CDR3 in DNA: TGTGCCAGCAGCTGGAGGGGGACCTACAATGAGCAGTTCTTC.

This clonotype has a handful of counts. This chain connects TRBV6-2 or TRBV6-3 to TRBJ2-7; D unclear. There are 13 residues in the CDR3. Trimming pared 0 bases from V and 6 bases from J, leaving 9 bases between. CDR1 is MNHEY, CDR2 SVGEGT, per germline. The CDR3 nucleotides are TGTGCCAGCAGTTACTCGAAGGGCAGCGAGCAGTACTTC. This codes for CASSYSKGSEQYF.

CDR3 loop: CSATTGGGDDYTF. In nucleotides, the CDR3 is TGCAGTGCCACGACAGGGGGGGGAGATGACTACACCTTC. J is TRBJ1-2 and V is TRBV20-1; 9 positions agree with TRBD1. CDR1 is DFQATT and CDR2 is SNEGSKA in the germline V gene (reference sequence). The V and J ends lost 6 bases and 10 bases, in that order; junction bases with no gene match: 12. CDR3 length: 13 residues.

The V and J genes are TRBV20-1 and TRBJ2-7; D perhaps matches TRBD1 (6 bases). Germline V gives CDR1 DFQATT, CDR2 SNEGSKA (reference sequence). The CDR3 is made up of 13 amino acids. V lost 5 bases, J lost 3 bases, and 14 bases lay in between. CDR3 bases: TGCAGTGCTCTCCGGGACATCAACTACGAGCAGTACTTC. It codes for CSALRDINYEQYF.

This clonotype showed up many times. This chain joins TRBV5-1 and TRBJ2-1; D gene ambiguous. The CDR3 runs 13 residues. Trimming took off 0 bases at V and 6 bases at J, with 7 bases between the two ends. Germline values: CDR1 SGHRS, CDR2 YFSETQ. CDR3 sequence (DNA): TGCGCCAGCAGCTTGGATAGTTTCAATGAGCAGTTCTTC. The encoded protein is CASSLDSFNEQFF.

The chain joins TRBV18 to TRBJ2-7; TRBD1 agrees at 7 bases. Germline loops: CDR1 KGHSH, CDR2 LQKENI. Trimming removed 3 bases from V and 0 bases from J; junction bases left unmatched: 5. This CDR3 contains 15 residues. CDR3 sequence (DNA): TGTGCCAGCTCACCCACAGGGGTCCTCTCCTACGAGCAGTACTTC. It codes for CASSPTGVLSYEQYF.

The gene calls are TRBV5-6 and TRBJ2-5, with a weak D call TRBD2 (7 bases). The CDR3 is 14 residues long. Between the trimmed V and J ends, which lost 2 bases and 5 bases, there was a span of 13 bases. CDR1 and CDR2 (germline): SGHDT, YYEEEE. CDR3 DNA sequence: TGTGCCAGCAGCTTAGGGGGGGATCCGGAGACCCAGTACTTC. Encoded protein: CASSLGGDPETQYF.

This clonotype was counted a few times. This sequence joins TRBV13 and TRBJ2-5, with D possibly being TRBD2 (6 bases). Germline lookup yields CDR1 PRHDT and CDR2 FYEKMQ (reference sequence). Trimming cost V 8 bases and J 2 bases, with 18 bases left between them. The CDR3 loop spans 15 amino acids. The CDR3 DNA is TGTGCCAGCCGGAGGTGGATAGCGGAGCAAGAGACCCAGTACTTC. Its translation: CASRRWIAEQETQYF.

This clonotype was detected many times. The gene calls are TRBV10-3 and TRBJ1-2; 8 bases match TRBD1. Germline CDR1 and CDR2: ENHRY and SYGVKD. This CDR3 has 13 amino acids. J was trimmed by 8 bases and V by 7 bases; bases with no gene match: 9. The CDR3 DNA reads as TGTGCCATCACACGATTACAGGGGGGCGGCTACACCTTC. Its translation: CAITRLQGGGYTF.

The sample holds a few counts of this clonotype. V and J are TRBV2 and TRBJ2-7; TRBD1 matches at 7 bases. The germline V gene has CDR1 SNHLY and CDR2 FYNNEI. CDR3 size: 13 residues. Germline trimming cut 7 bases from V and 1 base from J; bases unmatched to any gene: 4. The DNA of the CDR3 is TGTGCCAGCAAAACAGGGGCGTCCTACGAGCAGTACTTC. Protein sequence: CASKTGASYEQYF. Full variable domain (remainder filled in from reference TRBV2 and TRBJ2-7): EPEVTQTPSHQVTQMGQEVILRCVPISNHLYFYWYRQILGQKVEFLVSFYNNEISEKSEIFDDQFSVERPDGSNFTLKIRSTKLEDSAMYFCASKTGASYEQYFGPGTRLTVT.

The J gene is TRBJ2-3, the V gene TRBV21-1; TRBD2 was called by the table and not checked on the DNA. TRBV21-1 is a pseudogene. This CDR3 contains 17 residues. The CDR3 loop is CASAAPAQAGCTDTQYF. The CDR3 bases are TGTGCCAGCGCAGCTCCCGCCCAGGCAGGATGCACAGATACGCAGTATTTT.

In its sample, this clonotype was seen once. The CDR3 DNA reads TGCGCCAGCAAGGACGAGGGTAACGTCGAGCAGTTCTTC. This gives the protein CASKDEGNVEQFF. The chain combines TRBV5-1 with TRBJ2-1; D is possibly TRBD2 (5 bases). Trimming removed 6 bases from V and 10 bases from J, with 17 bases in between. This CDR3 spans 13 amino acids. Germline V gene sequence: CDR1 SGHRS, CDR2 YFSETQ.

There are a few counts of this clonotype. The chain recombines TRBV29-1 with TRBJ1-5, with 8 bases matching TRBD1. Losses at the gene ends were 2 bases for V and 0 bases for J; bases not matched to a gene: 12. Germline loops: CDR1 SQVTM, CDR2 ANQGSEA. This CDR3 contains 18 residues. Here the CDR3 reads CSVENDRGKAYSNQPQHF. CDR3 sequence (DNA): TGCAGCGTTGAAAATGACAGGGGAAAGGCCTATAGCAATCAGCCCCAGCATTTT.

This chain connects TRBV6-1 to TRBJ1-2, with no clear D. There are 14 residues in the CDR3. The germline V gene encodes CDR1 MNHNS and CDR2 SASEGT. Trimming removed 2 bases at V and 11 bases at J, with 18 bases between. This CDR3 reads CASSEPGVAPIYTF. The CDR3, as DNA: TGTGCCAGCAGTGAACCCGGCGTCGCCCCTATTTACACCTTC.

V gene TRBV4-1 combines with J gene TRBJ2-1; D perhaps matches TRBD2 (5 bases). The CDR3 sequence is 14 residues long. Germline CDR1 reads MGHRA; CDR2 reads YSYEKL. The V gene lost 4 bases and the J gene lost 8 bases, with 15 bases spanning the gap. The CDR3 DNA sequence: TGCGCCAGCAGCCGAAGAGTGACCGGGGATGAGCAGTTCTTC. This gives the protein CASSRRVTGDEQFF.

This clonotype occurred a few times. The rearrangement uses TRBV6-6 and TRBJ1-2; D unresolved. This CDR3 is built from 14 residues. V lost 0 bases to trimming and J lost 6 bases, with 11 bases between them. Germline lookup yields CDR1 MNHNY and CDR2 SVGAGI (reference sequence). As DNA, the CDR3 is TGTGCCAGCAGTTACTCGTCGCCGGCGGATGGCTACACCTTC. It is translated as CASSYSSPADGYTF.

This clonotype has only a few counts. The chain is built from TRBV5-4 and TRBJ2-6; tentative D call: TRBD2 (6 bases). This CDR3 comprises 17 residues. The germline gives CDR1 SGHNT, CDR2 YYREEE (reference sequence). V was shortened by 4 bases and J by 0 bases, with 14 bases between the two germline ends. The DNA of the CDR3 is TGTGCCAGCAGCCTCGGGGGTAGCGCCTCTGGGGCCAACGTCCTGACTTTC. Its translation is CASSLGGSASGANVLTF.